This TCR beta chain was retrieved from a study of tumor-infiltrating lymphocytes in primary liver carcinoma. Study at large: Surgical resection was the treatment these patients received for primary liver carcinoma. Participating patients were men and women between 30 and 69 years old.

The CDR3 extends over 14 amino acids. Per the germline V gene, CDR1 is SGHAT and CDR2 is FQDESV (reference sequence). Broader study findings: Bulk samples went unsorted, so CD4+ and CD8+ repertoires were not compared. Tumor region pairs overlapped more than did tumor-adjacent and tumor-blood pairs.

Note on this clonotype: Its antigen remains unknown. A junction boundary mismatches the germline segment, possibly from a read error.

cDNA specific to TCR beta was made from roughly 500 ng of total RNA, with a constant-region primer employed for priming. ARM-PCR was slightly modified, and three nested multiplex PCR rounds with it gave rise to the TCR beta libraries. Investigators reported that the first two PCR rounds, at approximately 11 cycles each, used TRBV1-TRBV30 forward primers with a C-beta reverse primer. One entry per CDR3 protein, called by TCRdb with MiXCR from the multiplex PCR reads. Among some 320,000 distinct CDR3 sequences, about 62% were seen once, and the ten largest hold roughly 9%. Blood RNA originated from unsorted whole blood, with germline DNA additionally extracted.

This TCR was recovered from a man in his forties or fifties with primary liver carcinoma and hepatitis B virus infection. Sequenced material: peripheral blood. The chain is built from TRBV11-1 and TRBJ2-7; TRBD2 matches at 8 bases. The CDR3 DNA reads TGTGCCAGTAGCTTCATCGGGGGGGACTACGAGCAGTACTTC. Translating gives CASSFIGGDYEQYF.